This T cell receptor (beta chain) was captured by sequencing in a study of Graves' ophthalmopathy and Graves' hyperthyroidism (dated by TCRdb to the late 2010s). Broadly, across the study: Peripheral blood was collected at initial diagnosis, before any treatment. After sampling, hyperthyroidism patients received methimazole starting at 30 mg daily, and ophthalmopathy patients received high-dose intravenous methylprednisolone. In total, 135 blood samples were TCR-sequenced: approximately 42 ophthalmopathy, approximately 80 hyperthyroidism and about 17 hyperthyroidism-to-ophthalmopathy patients. In a handful of hyperthyroidism patients, the T-cell repertoire of thyroid tissue was compared with the T-cell repertoire of blood. An independent validation cohort was composed of some 18 hyperthyroidism patients and over 15 patients who later progressed from hyperthyroidism to ophthalmopathy. The 100 discovery patients were randomly split 7:3 into training and test sets. To explore V-J signatures that distinguish ophthalmopathy from hyperthyroidism, a discovery set of 100 patients was enrolled, made up of under 50 with ophthalmopathy and 57 with stable hyperthyroidism. TCR beta repertoire signatures were used to distinguish Graves' ophthalmopathy from Graves' hyperthyroidism and to predict progression to ophthalmopathy.

This clonotype was detected many times. The antigen it binds to is not known. No quality values exist for individual bases; no much larger clone is one base distant. Sequences GTSNPN (CDR1) and SVGIG (CDR2) are obtained from the germline V gene (reference sequence). Trimming removed 3 bases from V and 1 base from J; the gene matches leave 2 bases unexplained. The CDR3 runs 13 amino acids, cysteine and phenylalanine included. The retained sequence is limited to the CDR3, 39 bases, with the frame set at the first base. Ophthalmopathy patients had moderately to severely active disease, Clinical Activity Score of at least 3, NOSPECS grade of at least 4, and disease duration under 3 months. Anyone with other autoimmune diseases, uncontrolled infections, pregnancy or lactation was excluded from the study. Clinical symptoms, serum thyroxine, TRAb, thyroid ultrasound and orbital computed tomography formed the basis of the diagnosis. PBMCs were isolated from about 10 ml of fresh peripheral blood by Ficoll-Paque density gradient centrifugation. Total RNA was extracted using Trizol reagent, and RNA quality was checked on an Agilent 2100 Bioanalyzer.

On the study overall, not on this receptor specifically: Sample size was not statistically predetermined, and group allocation was not concealed from the investigators. The 13-signature model separated ophthalmopathy from stable hyperthyroidism with approximately 90% sensitivity and around 84% specificity in cross-validation, and 80%/75% in the test set. In validation, the model predicted ophthalmopathy progression with 70.59% sensitivity and 72.22% specificity; 12 predicted patients were CT-confirmed with GO in a median of approximately six months. Most expanded thyroid clonotypes with a frequency above 0.001 also appeared in blood, which suggests that blood repertoires may reflect the immune response in the thyroid.

TCR beta CDR3 regions were amplified from RNA transcripts for repertoire sequencing. A first-round RT-PCR used HTBI primers with the Qiagen OneStep RT-PCR kit, followed by a second-round multiplex PCR, size selection and purification. The libraries underwent paired-end sequencing with 100 bp reads on an Illumina HiSeq2000. Per the source publication's procedure: SOAPnuke was used to process the reads, throwing out any read that had adapters, had uncalled bases, had a mean Phred below 15, or lacked an exact constant-primer or identifier match. COPE v1.2.5 was used to merge high-quality paired reads. Clonotypes were defined as unique nucleotide sequences and were aligned to IMGT TRB V, D and J references using MiTCR v1.1. Only V-J combinations with frequency above 0.0001 were analysed, covering over 99% of repertoires. For each V-J combination, a TCR clonal expansion and chaos score was defined as the ratio of F50 clonal expansion to chaos observed in the TCRdist matrix. Welch's t-statistics and random forest were used to narrow the features down to 10 to 15 V-J combinations, which were then fed into a naive Bayes classifier. The Morisita-Horn index was used to measure how similar the thyroid and blood repertoires were. The raw public data were reprocessed by TCRdb itself: fastp quality trimming at Q25, MiXCR clonotype calling, in-frame beta chains only. Duplicate CDR3 protein sequences are folded into a single record with the most common DNA and genes. TCRdb's processing, not the authors', yielded these V and J calls. The sample has fewer than 600,000 distinct CDR3 sequences on record, roughly 14% of them singletons. Roughly 10% of the sample lies in the top ten.

Sequences were obtained from blood. The clonotype comes from a woman aged 25 to 39 with Graves' ophthalmopathy. Donor details come from another sample of the same person, matched by shared clones. The chain joins TRBV30 to TRBJ1-1, and 7 junctional nucleotides match TRBD1. The CDR3 protein sequence reads: CAWRGTENTEAFF. The DNA sequence is given as TGTGCCTGGAGGGGGACAGAGAACACTGAAGCTTTCTTT.